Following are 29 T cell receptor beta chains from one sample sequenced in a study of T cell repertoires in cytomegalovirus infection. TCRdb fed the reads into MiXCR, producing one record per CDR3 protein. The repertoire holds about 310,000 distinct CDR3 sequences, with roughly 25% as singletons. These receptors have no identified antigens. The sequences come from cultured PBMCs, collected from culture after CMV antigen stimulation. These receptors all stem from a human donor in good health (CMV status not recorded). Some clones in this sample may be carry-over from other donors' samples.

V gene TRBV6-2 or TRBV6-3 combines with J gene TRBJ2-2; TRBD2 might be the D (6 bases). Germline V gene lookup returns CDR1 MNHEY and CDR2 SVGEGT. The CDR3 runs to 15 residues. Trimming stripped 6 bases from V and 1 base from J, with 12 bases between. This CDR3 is CASRPGSGNTGELFF. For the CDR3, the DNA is TGTGCCAGCAGACCCGGGAGCGGGAACACCGGGGAGCTGTTTTTT.

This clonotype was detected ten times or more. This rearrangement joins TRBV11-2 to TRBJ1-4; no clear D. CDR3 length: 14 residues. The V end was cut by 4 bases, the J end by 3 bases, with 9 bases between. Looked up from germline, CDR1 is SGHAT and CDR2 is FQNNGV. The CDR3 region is CASSSGRANEKLFF. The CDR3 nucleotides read TGTGCCAGCAGCTCCGGACGAGCTAATGAAAAACTGTTTTTT.

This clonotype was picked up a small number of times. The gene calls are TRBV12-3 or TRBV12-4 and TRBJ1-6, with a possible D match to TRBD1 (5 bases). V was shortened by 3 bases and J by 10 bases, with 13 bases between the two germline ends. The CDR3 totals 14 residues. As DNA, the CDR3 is TGTGCCAGCAGTTTGGGGGTGCCGGGGTCACCCCTCCACTTT. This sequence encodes CASSLGVPGSPLHF.

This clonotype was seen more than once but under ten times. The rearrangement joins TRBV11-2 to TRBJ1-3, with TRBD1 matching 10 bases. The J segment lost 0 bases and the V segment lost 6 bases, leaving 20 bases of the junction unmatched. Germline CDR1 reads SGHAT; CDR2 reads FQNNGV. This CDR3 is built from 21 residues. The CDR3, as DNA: TGTGCCAGCAGTATTTCCGACAGGGGGCTACTCCCCGACCTCTCTGGAAACACCATATATTTT. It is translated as CASSISDRGLLPDLSGNTIYF.

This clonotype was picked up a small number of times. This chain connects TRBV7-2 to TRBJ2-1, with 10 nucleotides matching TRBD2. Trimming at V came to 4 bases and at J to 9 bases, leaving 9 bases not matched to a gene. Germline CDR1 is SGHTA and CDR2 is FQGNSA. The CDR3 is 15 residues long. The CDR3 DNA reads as TGTGCCAGCAGCTCCGAGGGACTAGCGAGATTTGAGCAGTTCTTC. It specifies CASSSEGLARFEQFF.

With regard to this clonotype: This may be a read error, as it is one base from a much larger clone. The CDR3 protein is CARSLQDRAGQPQHF. DNA of the CDR3: TGTGCCAGGAGCCTCCAGGACAGGGCGGGCCAGCCCCAGCATTTT. V and J are TRBV7-2 and TRBJ1-5, with 8 bases matching TRBD1. V gave up 9 bases and J gave up 7 bases; unmatched junction bases: 14. The CDR3 consists of 15 residues. Germline CDR1 reads SGHTA; CDR2 reads FQGNSA.

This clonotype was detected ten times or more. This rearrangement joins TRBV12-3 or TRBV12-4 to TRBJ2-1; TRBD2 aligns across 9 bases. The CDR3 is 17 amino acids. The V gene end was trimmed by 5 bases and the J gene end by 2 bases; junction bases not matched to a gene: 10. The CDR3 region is CASSAVGWTSAYNEQFF. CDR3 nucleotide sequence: TGTGCCAGCAGTGCCGTGGGTTGGACTAGCGCCTACAATGAGCAGTTCTTC.

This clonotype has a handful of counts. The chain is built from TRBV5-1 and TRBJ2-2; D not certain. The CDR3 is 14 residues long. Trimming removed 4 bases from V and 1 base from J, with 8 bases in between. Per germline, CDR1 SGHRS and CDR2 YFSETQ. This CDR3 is CASSTDGNTGELFF. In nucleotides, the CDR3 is TGCGCCAGCAGCACAGACGGGAACACCGGGGAGCTGTTTTTT. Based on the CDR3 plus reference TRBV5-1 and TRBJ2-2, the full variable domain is KAGVTQTPRYLIKTRGQQVTLSCSPISGHRSVSWYQQTPGQGLQFLFEYFSETQRNKGNFPGRFSGRQFSNSRSEMNVSTLELGDSALYLCASSTDGNTGELFFGEGSRLTVL.

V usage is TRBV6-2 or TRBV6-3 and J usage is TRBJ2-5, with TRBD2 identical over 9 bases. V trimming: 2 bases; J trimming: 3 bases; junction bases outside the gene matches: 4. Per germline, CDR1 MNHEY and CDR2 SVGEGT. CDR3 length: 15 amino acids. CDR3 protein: CASSYGASGKETQYF. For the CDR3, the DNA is TGTGCCAGCAGTTACGGGGCTAGCGGGAAAGAGACCCAGTACTTC.

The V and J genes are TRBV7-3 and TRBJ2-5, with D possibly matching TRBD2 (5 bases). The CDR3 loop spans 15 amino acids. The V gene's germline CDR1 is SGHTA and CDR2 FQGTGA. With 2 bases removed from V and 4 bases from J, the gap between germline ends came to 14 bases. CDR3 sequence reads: CASSLVGGEGETQYF. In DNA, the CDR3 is TGTGCCAGCAGCTTAGTTGGCGGTGAGGGAGAGACCCAGTACTTC.

CDR3 amino acids: CASSSSGGTYNEQFF. CDR3 nucleotide sequence: TGTGCCAGCAGCTCTAGCGGCGGGACCTACAATGAGCAGTTCTTC. V usage is TRBV7-9 and J usage is TRBJ2-1, with TRBD2 matching 7 bases. Germline V CDR1 and CDR2: SEHNR, FQNEAQ (reference sequence). The CDR3 is 15 amino acids. J was trimmed by 2 bases and V by 4 bases; bases with no gene match: 5.

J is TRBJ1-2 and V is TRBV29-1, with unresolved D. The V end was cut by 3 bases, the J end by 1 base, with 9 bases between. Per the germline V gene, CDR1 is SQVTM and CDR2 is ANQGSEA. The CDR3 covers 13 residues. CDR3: CSVDQNRNYGYTF. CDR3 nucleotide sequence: TGCAGCGTTGACCAGAACCGTAACTATGGCTACACCTTC. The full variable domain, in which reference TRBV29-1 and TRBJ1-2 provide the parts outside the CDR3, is SAVISQKPSRDICQRGTSLTIQCQVDSQVTMMFWYRQQPGQSLTLIATANQGSEATYESGFVIDKFPISRPNLTFSTLTVSNMSPEDSSIYLCSVDQNRNYGYTFGSGTRLTVV.

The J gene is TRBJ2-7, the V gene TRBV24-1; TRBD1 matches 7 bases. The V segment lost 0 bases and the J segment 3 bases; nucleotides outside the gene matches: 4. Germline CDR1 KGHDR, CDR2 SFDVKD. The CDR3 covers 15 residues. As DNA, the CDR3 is TGTGCCACCAGTGATTTGCAGTGGGACAGCTACGAGCAGTACGTC. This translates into CATSDLQWDSYEQYV.

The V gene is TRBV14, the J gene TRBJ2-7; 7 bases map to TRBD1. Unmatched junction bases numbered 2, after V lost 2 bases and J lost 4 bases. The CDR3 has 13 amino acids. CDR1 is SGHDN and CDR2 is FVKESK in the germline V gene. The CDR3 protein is CASSQQTGYEQYF. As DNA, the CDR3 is TGTGCCAGCAGCCAACAGACAGGGTACGAGCAGTACTTC.

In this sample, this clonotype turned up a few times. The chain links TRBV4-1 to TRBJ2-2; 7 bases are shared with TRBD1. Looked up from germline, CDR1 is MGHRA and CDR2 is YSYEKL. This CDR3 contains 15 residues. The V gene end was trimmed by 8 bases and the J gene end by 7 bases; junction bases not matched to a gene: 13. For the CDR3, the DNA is TGCGCCAGCGCGTCCCGTACCAGGGGGAGCGGGGAGCTGTTTTTT. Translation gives CASASRTRGSGELFF.

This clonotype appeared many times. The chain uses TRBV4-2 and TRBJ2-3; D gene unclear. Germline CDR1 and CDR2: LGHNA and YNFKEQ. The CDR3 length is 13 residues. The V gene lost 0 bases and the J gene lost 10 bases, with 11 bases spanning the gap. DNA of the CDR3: TGTGCCAGCAGCCAAGAGGAAGGCCGGGCGCAGTATTTT. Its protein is CASSQEEGRAQYF.

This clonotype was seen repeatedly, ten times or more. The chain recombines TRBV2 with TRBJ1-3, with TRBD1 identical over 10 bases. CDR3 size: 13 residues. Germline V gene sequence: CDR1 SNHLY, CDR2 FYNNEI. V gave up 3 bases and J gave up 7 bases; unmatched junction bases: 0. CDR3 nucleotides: TGTGCCAGCAGTGAGACAGGGGGCAACACCATATATTTT. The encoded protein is CASSETGGNTIYF.

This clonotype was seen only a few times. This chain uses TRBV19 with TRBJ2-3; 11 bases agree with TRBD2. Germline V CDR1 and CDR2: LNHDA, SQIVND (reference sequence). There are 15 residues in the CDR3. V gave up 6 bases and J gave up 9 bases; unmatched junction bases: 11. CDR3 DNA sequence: TGTGCCAGTAGAGCCGGGACTAGCGGTCCCGGGACGCAGTATTTT. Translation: CASRAGTSGPGTQYF.

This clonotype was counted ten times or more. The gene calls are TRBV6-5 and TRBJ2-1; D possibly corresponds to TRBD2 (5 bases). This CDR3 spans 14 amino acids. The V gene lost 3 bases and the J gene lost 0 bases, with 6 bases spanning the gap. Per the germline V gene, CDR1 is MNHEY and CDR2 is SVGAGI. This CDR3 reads CASSYRDSYNEQFF. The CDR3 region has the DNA TGTGCCAGCAGTTATCGGGACTCCTACAATGAGCAGTTCTTC.

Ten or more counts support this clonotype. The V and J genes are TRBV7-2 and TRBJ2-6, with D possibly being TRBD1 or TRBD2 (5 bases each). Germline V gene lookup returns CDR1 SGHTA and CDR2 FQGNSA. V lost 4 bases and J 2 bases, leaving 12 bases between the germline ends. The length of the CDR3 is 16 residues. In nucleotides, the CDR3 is TGTGCCAGCAGCTCTTTCCCGGGGCCTGGGGCCAACGTCCTGACTTTC. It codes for CASSSFPGPGANVLTF. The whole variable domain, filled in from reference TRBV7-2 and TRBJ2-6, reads GAGVSQSPSNKVTEKGKDVELRCDPISGHTALYWYRQSLGQGLEFLIYFQGNSAPDKSGLPSDRFSAERTGGSVSTLTIQRTQQEDSAVYLCASSSFPGPGANVLTFGAGSRLTVL.

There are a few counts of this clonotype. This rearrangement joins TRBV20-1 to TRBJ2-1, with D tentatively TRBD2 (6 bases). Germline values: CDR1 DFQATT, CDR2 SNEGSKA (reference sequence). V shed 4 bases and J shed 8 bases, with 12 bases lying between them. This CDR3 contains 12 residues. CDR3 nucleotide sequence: TGCAGTGCTACAATACTAGCCCATGAGCAGTTCTTC. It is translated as CSATILAHEQFF.

The CDR3 nucleotides read TGCGCCAGCAGCAGCCTGGGAGACAGAGGTGAGCAGTTCTTC. As protein: CASSSLGDRGEQFF. The chain joins TRBV5-1 to TRBJ2-1, with D perhaps TRBD1 or TRBD2 (5 bases each). The germline CDR1 and CDR2 sequences are SGHRS and YFSETQ. Trimming took 4 bases from V and 9 from J, leaving 17 bases between them. This CDR3 spans 14 amino acids.

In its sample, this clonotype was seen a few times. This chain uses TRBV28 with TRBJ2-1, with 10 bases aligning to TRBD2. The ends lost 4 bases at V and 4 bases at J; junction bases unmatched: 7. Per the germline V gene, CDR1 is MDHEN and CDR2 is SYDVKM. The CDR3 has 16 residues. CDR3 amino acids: CASSSTGTSAYNEQFF. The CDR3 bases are TGTGCCAGCAGTTCGACCGGGACTAGCGCGTACAATGAGCAGTTCTTC.

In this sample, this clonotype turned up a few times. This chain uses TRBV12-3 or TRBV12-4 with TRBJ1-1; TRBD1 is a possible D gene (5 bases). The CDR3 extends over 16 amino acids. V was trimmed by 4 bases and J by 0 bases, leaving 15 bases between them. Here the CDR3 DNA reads TGTGCCAGCAGTTCCACCCGGGGACGGCTGAACACTGAAGCTTTCTTT. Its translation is CASSSTRGRLNTEAFF.

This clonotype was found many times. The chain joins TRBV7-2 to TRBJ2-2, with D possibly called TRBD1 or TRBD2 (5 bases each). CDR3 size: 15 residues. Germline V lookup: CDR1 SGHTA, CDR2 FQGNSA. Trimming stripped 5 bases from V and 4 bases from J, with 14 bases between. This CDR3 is CASSPTARGTGELFF. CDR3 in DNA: TGTGCCAGCAGCCCGACAGCTCGGGGCACCGGGGAGCTGTTTTTT.

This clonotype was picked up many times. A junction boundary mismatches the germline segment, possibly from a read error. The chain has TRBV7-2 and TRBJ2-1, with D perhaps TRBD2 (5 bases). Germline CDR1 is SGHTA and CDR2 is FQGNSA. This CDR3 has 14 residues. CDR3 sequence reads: CASSRGLAYDEQFF. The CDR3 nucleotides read TGTGCCAGCAGCCGTGGACTGGCCTACGATGAGCAGTTCTTC.

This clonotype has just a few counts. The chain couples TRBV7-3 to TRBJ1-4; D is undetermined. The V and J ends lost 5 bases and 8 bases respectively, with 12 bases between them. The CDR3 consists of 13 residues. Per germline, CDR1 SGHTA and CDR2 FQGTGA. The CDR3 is CASSPREKEKLFF. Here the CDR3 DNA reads TGTGCCAGCAGCCCCCGAGAGAAGGAAAAACTGTTTTTT.

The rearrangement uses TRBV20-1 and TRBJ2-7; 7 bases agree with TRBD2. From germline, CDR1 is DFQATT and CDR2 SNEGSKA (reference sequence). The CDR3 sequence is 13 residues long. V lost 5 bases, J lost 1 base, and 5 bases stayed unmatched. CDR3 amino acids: CSAQSGASYEQYV. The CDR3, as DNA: TGCAGTGCTCAAAGCGGGGCTTCCTACGAGCAGTACGTC.

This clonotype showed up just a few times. CDR3 sequence reads: CASRRDRGWNSPLHF. DNA for the CDR3: TGTGCCAGCAGGAGGGACAGGGGGTGGAATTCACCCCTCCACTTT. J is TRBJ1-6 and V is TRBV5-4; 11 nucleotides line up with TRBD1. The CDR3 is made up of 15 amino acids. Germline V gene data show CDR1 as SGHNT and CDR2 as YYREEE (reference sequence). Losses at the gene ends were 5 bases for V and 7 bases for J; bases not matched to a gene: 5.